These 29 T cell receptor beta chains share one sample of origin, sequenced in a study of OX40 agonist ivuxolimab in advanced cancers. Some clones are missing from TCRdb's copy, which holds only in-frame ones; the method was immunoSEQ multiplex PCR. The table records 55,000 to 75,000 clones, 85% of them present only once. Sequenced material: CD4+ or CD8+ T cells sorted from blood, taken in a trial of the OX40 agonist ivuxolimab. These receptors all come from an adult with an advanced solid tumor such as melanoma, head and neck, liver or kidney cancer.

This clone was detected once. V usage is TRBV5-5 and J usage is TRBJ1-1; D not certain. Germline V lookup: CDR1 SGHKS, CDR2 YYEKEE (reference sequence). The CDR3 loop spans 17 amino acids. The ends were cut back, 0 bases at V and 0 bases at J, with 15 bases in the middle. CDR3: CASSLVTGIGMNTEAFF. The CDR3 region has the DNA TGTGCCAGCAGCTTGGTAACGGGGATAGGAATGAACACTGAAGCTTTCTTT.

The chain links TRBV19 to TRBJ1-1; D may be TRBD1 (5 bases). V gave up 8 bases and J gave up 4 bases, with 17 bases separating them. The CDR3 extends over 14 amino acids. Germline V gene data show CDR1 as LNHDA and CDR2 as SQIVND (reference sequence). The CDR3 nucleotides read TGTGCCAGTCGCTCCCGGGGGGAGAGCACTGAAGCTTTCTTT. Its protein is CASRSRGESTEAFF.

V and J are TRBV4-3 and TRBJ1-2; perhaps TRBD1 as D (5 bases). This CDR3 comprises 14 residues. Looked up from germline, CDR1 is LGHNA and CDR2 is YSLEER. The V and J ends lost 0 bases and 8 bases respectively, with 13 bases between them. CDR3 amino acids: CASSQDFDSWGYTF. CDR3 DNA sequence: TGCGCCAGCAGCCAAGACTTTGACAGTTGGGGCTACACCTTC.

For the CDR3, the DNA is TGTGCCAGCAGTGAATGGGGATGGTCGAATACGCAGTATTTT. Translated, it gives CASSEWGWSNTQYF. The rearrangement joins TRBV6-4 to TRBJ2-3; D unresolved. V was trimmed by 3 bases and J by 7 bases, leaving 14 bases between them. From germline, CDR1 is MRHNA and CDR2 SNTAGT. The CDR3 contains 14 residues.

The chain employs TRBV30 and TRBJ2-4, with TRBD2 as a possible D gene (7 bases). The CDR3 contains 17 residues. CDR1 and CDR2 from the germline V gene are GTSNPN and SVGIG (reference sequence). V lost 1 base and J 1 base, leaving 17 bases between the germline ends. The CDR3 DNA sequence: TGTGCCTGGAGTGAAGGGTGGGGGGGCGCGGCCAAAAACATTCAGTACTTC. Translating gives CAWSEGWGGAAKNIQYF.

This sequence joins TRBV7-6 and TRBJ1-6, with D unresolved. Germline V CDR1 and CDR2: SGHVS, FNYEAQ. This CDR3 comprises 14 residues. V shed 1 base and J shed 6 bases, with 7 bases lying between them. The CDR3 protein is CASSLGPPNSPLHF. The CDR3 DNA sequence: TGTGCCAGCAGCTTAGGTCCGCCTAATTCACCCCTCCACTTT.

This sequence joins TRBV28 and TRBJ2-7, with D unresolved. The CDR3 runs to 17 residues. CDR1 and CDR2 from the germline V gene are MDHEN and SYDVKM. V lost 1 base to trimming and J lost 4 bases, with 20 bases between them. CDR3: CASSLFPLITSSYEQYF. CDR3 nucleotide sequence: TGTGCCAGCAGTTTATTCCCCCTCATCACCAGCTCTTACGAGCAGTACTTC.

The gene calls are TRBV5-1 and TRBJ2-1, with 9 bases that match TRBD1. The CDR3 is 17 amino acids. J gave up 3 bases and V 4 bases, and 11 bases lay outside the gene matches. Germline assignment: CDR1 SGHRS and CDR2 YFSETQ. CDR3 DNA: TGCGCCAGCAGCCCTTCTCAGTTGACAGGGGGCTACAATGAGCAGTTCTTC. This codes for CASSPSQLTGGYNEQFF.

The V gene is TRBV28, the J gene TRBJ1-1; D unresolved. V was cut by 2 bases and J by 2 bases, with 18 bases left in between. The CDR3 is made up of 17 amino acids. CDR1 and CDR2 from the germline V gene are MDHEN and SYDVKM. The CDR3 sequence is CASSLPPSRYVNTEAFF. In DNA, the CDR3 is TGTGCCAGCAGTTTACCCCCGAGTCGGTATGTAAACACTGAAGCTTTCTTT.

This chain connects TRBV7-9 to TRBJ2-2, with a tentative D call TRBD1 (6 bases). V lost 7 bases and J 0 bases, leaving 12 bases between the germline ends. CDR1 SEHNR and CDR2 FQNEAQ come from the germline V gene (reference sequence). This CDR3 contains 15 residues. The CDR3 nucleotides read TGTGCCAGCACCCAGGGGCCGCCGAACACCGGGGAGCTGTTTTTT. Its protein is CASTQGPPNTGELFF.

This clone has just one count. V is TRBV9 and J is TRBJ2-3; TRBD2 matches at 9 bases. The CDR3 runs to 17 residues. CDR1 and CDR2 (germline): SGDLS, YYNGEE. After removal of 4 bases from V and 7 bases from J, the junction contained 16 bases not matched to a gene. The CDR3: CASSSSLGSGGLNTQYF. The CDR3 DNA reads as TGTGCCAGCAGCTCTTCCTTGGGTAGCGGGGGTCTTAATACGCAGTATTTT.

Regarding this clone: Other DNA sequences of this sample code for an identical CDR3. The J gene is TRBJ2-5, the V gene TRBV18; D perhaps matches TRBD1 (6 bases). CDR3 size: 14 residues. Germline CDR1 KGHSH, CDR2 LQKENI. Trimming removed 4 bases from V and 5 bases from J, with 14 bases in between. In DNA form, the CDR3 reads TGTGCCAGCTCACGAGAGACAGGCGGGGAGACCCAGTACTTC. This codes for CASSRETGGETQYF.

This clone was found a few times. The chain links TRBV7-9 to TRBJ2-7, with D perhaps matching TRBD1 or TRBD2 (5 bases each). Trimming stripped 1 base from V and 2 bases from J, with 9 bases between. The germline gives CDR1 SEHNR, CDR2 FQNEAQ (reference sequence). This CDR3 spans 14 amino acids. The CDR3 DNA is TGTGCCAGCAGCTTAGGGGACGGGCCCTACGAGCAGTACTTC. It is translated as CASSLGDGPYEQYF.

This clone was seen a handful of times. This rearrangement joins TRBV1 to TRBJ2-1; the D call in the table, TRBD1, was not verified against the DNA. TRBV1 is tagged as a pseudogene. The CDR3 runs to 15 residues. This CDR3 is CTSSQDRLFYNEQFF. CDR3 sequence (DNA): TGCACCAGCAGCCAAGACAGGCTATTCTACAATGAGCAGTTCTTC.

The chain joins TRBV7-2 to TRBJ1-6, with D unclear. Deletions cut 2 bases from V and 3 bases from J, with 11 bases between. Germline assignment: CDR1 SGHTA and CDR2 FQGNSA. There are 16 residues in the CDR3. The CDR3, as DNA: TGTGCCAGCAGCTTATCGCTCAGCAACTATAATTCACCCCTCCACTTT. This translates into CASSLSLSNYNSPLHF.

The chain combines TRBV18 with TRBJ2-7; D might be TRBD2 (6 bases). CDR3 length equals 14 residues. V was trimmed by 1 base and J by 5 bases, leaving 12 bases between them. The germline gives CDR1 KGHSH, CDR2 LQKENI. In nucleotides, the CDR3 is TGTGCCAGCTCACCACTACCGGGAGTTGACGAGCAGTACTTC. Protein product: CASSPLPGVDEQYF.

V is TRBV11-2 and J is TRBJ1-5; D unresolved. Per germline, CDR1 SGHAT and CDR2 FQNNGV. This CDR3 spans 13 amino acids. V was shortened by 5 bases and J by 5 bases, with 10 bases between the two germline ends. The CDR3 here is CASSQFSDQPQHF. The CDR3 DNA sequence: TGTGCCAGCAGCCAATTCAGCGATCAGCCCCAGCATTTT.

This chain uses TRBV11-3 with TRBJ2-1; 10 nucleotides align to TRBD2. V gave up 0 bases and J gave up 7 bases; unmatched junction bases: 9. The V gene's germline CDR1 is SGHNT and CDR2 YENEEA. This CDR3 contains 17 residues. Here the CDR3 reads CASSLDEASGRGNEQFF. The CDR3 DNA reads as TGTGCCAGCAGCTTAGATGAAGCTAGCGGGAGAGGAAATGAGCAGTTCTTC.

The chain couples TRBV27 to TRBJ2-3, with TRBD2 matching over 14 bases. The CDR3 runs to 16 residues. Germline loops: CDR1 MNHEY, CDR2 SMNVEV (reference sequence). J was trimmed by 8 bases and V by 3 bases; bases with no gene match: 7. CDR3 DNA: TGTGCCAGCAGTTTCGACGGACTAGCGGGAGGCCTTACGCAGTATTTT. This translates into CASSFDGLAGGLTQYF.

This rearrangement joins TRBV18 to TRBJ1-1; D not certain. Germline values: CDR1 KGHSH, CDR2 LQKENI. Trimming stripped 2 bases from V and 3 bases from J, with 13 bases between. This CDR3 spans 15 amino acids. This CDR3 reads CASSPKQSPDTEAFF. CDR3 nucleotide sequence: TGTGCCAGCTCACCAAAACAGTCTCCGGACACTGAAGCTTTCTTT.

This clone occurred once. V and J are TRBV2 and TRBJ1-1; D not resolved. The germline V gene has CDR1 SNHLY and CDR2 FYNNEI. CDR3 length equals 15 residues. Trimming removed 1 base from V and 4 bases from J, with 13 bases in between. CDR3 coding DNA: TGTGCCAGCAGTGAAGATGCCGCGATGGGCACTGAAGCTTTCTTT. It translates to CASSEDAAMGTEAFF.

The V and J genes are TRBV5-1 and TRBJ1-3; D gene uncertain. The V gene's germline CDR1 is SGHRS and CDR2 YFSETQ. The ends were cut back, 6 bases at V and 4 bases at J, with 17 bases in the middle. CDR3 length: 15 amino acids. CDR3 protein: CASILKPGSGNTIYF. CDR3 nucleotide sequence: TGCGCCAGCATTCTCAAGCCGGGATCAGGAAACACCATATATTTT. Looking up the rest from reference TRBV5-1 and TRBJ1-3 gives the full variable domain: KAGVTQTPRYLIKTRGQQVTLSCSPISGHRSVSWYQQTPGQGLQFLFEYFSETQRNKGNFPGRFSGRQFSNSRSEMNVSTLELGDSALYLCASILKPGSGNTIYFGEGSWLTVV.

This chain joins TRBV9 and TRBJ2-1, with D maybe TRBD2 (5 bases). The CDR3 is 13 amino acids. Germline lookup yields CDR1 SGDLS and CDR2 YYNGEE. Trimming removed 3 bases from V and 4 bases from J, with 8 bases in between. CDR3 sequence: CASSATTYNEQFF. The CDR3 DNA reads TGTGCCAGCAGCGCGACTACATACAATGAGCAGTTCTTC.

The gene calls are TRBV30 and TRBJ2-3; D uncertain. Germline loops: CDR1 GTSNPN, CDR2 SVGIG (reference sequence). V shed 3 bases and J shed 5 bases, with 6 bases lying between them. The CDR3 is 11 residues long. CDR3: CAWSPRDTQYF. In nucleotides, the CDR3 is TGTGCCTGGAGCCCCCGAGATACGCAGTATTTT. Complete variable domain (other parts from reference TRBV30 and TRBJ2-3): SQTIHQWPATLVQPVGSPLSLECTVEGTSNPNLYWYRQAAGRGLQLLFYSVGIGQISSEVPQNLSASRPQDRQFILSSKKLLLSDSGFYLCAWSPRDTQYFGPGTRLTVL.

This clone was counted only a few times. The chain carries TRBV10-3 and TRBJ2-1; 7 positions match TRBD1. V trimming: 11 bases; J trimming: 0 bases; junction bases outside the gene matches: 4. The CDR3 is 13 amino acids. The germline gives CDR1 ENHRY, CDR2 SYGVKD. The CDR3 is CASGTASYNEQFF. The DNA of the CDR3 is TGTGCCTCCGGGACAGCCTCCTACAATGAGCAGTTCTTC.

CDR3 residues: CASGRGQGKLFF. The CDR3 DNA is TGTGCCAGCGGGCGAGGACAGGGAAAACTGTTTTTT. J is TRBJ1-4 and V is TRBV7-2, with 8 bases lining up with TRBD1. This CDR3 spans 12 amino acids. CDR1 and CDR2 (germline): SGHTA, FQGNSA. The V and J ends lost 8 bases and 10 bases, in that order; junction bases with no gene match: 6.

This rearrangement joins TRBV5-1 to TRBJ2-1; TRBD2 aligns across 7 bases. CDR3 size: 15 residues. The V gene's germline CDR1 is SGHRS and CDR2 YFSETQ. V shed 1 base and J 3 bases; nucleotides not matched to a gene: 4. CDR3 in amino acids: CASSLYASGYNEQFF. In DNA, the CDR3 is TGCGCCAGCAGCTTGTATGCTAGCGGCTACAATGAGCAGTTCTTC.

By sample share, this clone is medium-sized (0.01 to 0.1%). V gene TRBV6-1 combines with J gene TRBJ1-2; D unclear. Trimming left V 2 bases short and J 5 bases short, with 6 bases between. Germline-derived CDR1 and CDR2 are MNHNS and SASEGT. The CDR3 has 12 residues. Here the CDR3 reads CASSEIGYGYTF. The CDR3 DNA follows: TGTGCCAGCAGTGAAATTGGGTATGGCTACACCTTC.

The chain links TRBV4-2 to TRBJ1-5; D remains ambiguous. Trimming cost V 0 bases and J 6 bases, with 6 bases left between them. Germline-derived CDR1 and CDR2 are LGHNA and YNFKEQ. CDR3 length: 13 amino acids. The CDR3 protein is CASSQEEGQPQHF. The CDR3 DNA is TGTGCCAGCAGCCAAGAAGAGGGTCAGCCCCAGCATTTT.